Listed below are T cell receptor beta chains from one sample, sequenced in a study of T cell clones after liver transplantation. Clones were read by immunoSEQ multiplex PCR, and TCRdb kept only the in-frame ones, dropping some. The repertoire consists of around 35,000 clones, with around 94% occurring once and the leading ten covering 25% to 30%. The sample consisted of CD8+ T cells from blood, taken 12 months after liver transplant. The receptors originated from a human patient who received a liver transplant. Some T cells may trace back to the graft donor. Each CDR3 is given with its conserved first and last residue. Fields, in order: clone size, D gene, J gene, V gene, CDR3 DNA, CDR3 protein. A D gene is named only where the DNA matches it firmly. Size tells how often a clone was seen (once, few, many) or the class of an expanded clone, and some rows leave it out.

>.|.|TRBJ1-2|TRBV29-1
TGCAGCGTTGAAGGACAGAACTATGGCTACACCTTC
CSVEGQNYGYTF
>.|.|TRBJ2-7|TRBV6-5
TGTGCCAGCAGTTACTCGCGGGACGGTGCCTACGAGCAGTACTTC
CASSYSRDGAYEQYF
>.|.|TRBJ2-1|TRBV5-6
TGTGCCAGCAGCCCTTGGGGTGGTTCCTACAATGAGCAGTTCTTC
CASSPWGGSYNEQFF
>.|TRBD2|TRBJ2-1|TRBV27
TGTGCCAGCAGTTTGGTTAGCGGGGACAATGAGCAGTTCTTC
CASSLVSGDNEQFF
>.|TRBD1|TRBJ2-3|TRBV28
TGTGCCAGCTGCCGAGGGACAGACAGCACAGATACGCAGTATTTT
CASCRGTDSTDTQYF
>few|.|TRBJ2-1|TRBV7-2
TGTGCCAGCAGCTCCAGCGGTGGCTCCTACAATGAGCAGTTCTTC
CASSSSGGSYNEQFF
>.|.|TRBJ2-5|TRBV9
TGTGCCAGCACCCGTTCGGGGACGCCCACAGAGACCCAGTACTTC
CASTRSGTPTETQYF
>.|.|TRBJ2-7|TRBV27
TGTGCCAGCAGTTTATTACCCGGGCCAAGCTCCTACGAGCAGTACTTC
CASSLLPGPSSYEQYF
>.|TRBD1|TRBJ1-5|TRBV19
TGTGCCAGTAGTACGGGCGACAGGGGCCGGGAGCCCCAGCATTTT
CASSTGDRGREPQHF
>.|.|TRBJ2-3|TRBV27
TGTGCCAGCAGTTTAAACGGAGAGAACACAGATACGCAGTATTTT
CASSLNGENTDTQYF
>.|.|TRBJ2-1|TRBV2
TGTGCCAGCAGTGGCGATTCCCCGGGGTACAATGAGCAGTTCTTC
CASSGDSPGYNEQFF
>.|TRBD1|TRBJ2-7|TRBV11-3
TGTGCCAGCAGCTTAGCGACAGGGCAAGAGCAGTACTTC
CASSLATGQEQYF
>.|TRBD1|TRBJ1-4|TRBV7-9
TGTGCCATCCGGACAGGGCCTGAAAAACTGTTTTTT
CAIRTGPEKLFF
>.|.|TRBJ1-1|TRBV6-5
TGTGCCAGCAGTTACCTGGACAGCTGGAACACTGAAGCTTTCTTT
CASSYLDSWNTEAFF
>.|TRBD1|TRBJ1-1|TRBV6-6
TGTGCCAGCCGTGACCCGGACAGGGTTGGGACTGAAGCTTTCTTT
CASRDPDRVGTEAFF
>once|TRBD1|TRBJ2-2|TRBV27
TGTGCCAGCAGTCTCCGGGCAGGGGGCTATGACGGGGAGCTGTTTTTT
CASSLRAGGYDGELFF
>.|TRBD1|TRBJ2-7|TRBV27
TGTGCCAGCAGCGGACTGTCGGGACAGCCTTACGAGCAGTACTTC
CASSGLSGQPYEQYF
>.|TRBD2|TRBJ2-2|TRBV11-3
TGTGCCAGCAGCTTAGACTCGGTTGGCGGGAGTTATACCGGGGAGCTGTTTTTT
CASSLDSVGGSYTGELFF
>.|.|TRBJ1-2|TRBV7-8
TGTGCCAGCAGCTTAGCTTGGTCAGACTATGGCTACACCTTC
CASSLAWSDYGYTF
>.|TRBD2|TRBJ2-7|TRBV28
TGTGCCAGCAGCCTTGAGGGACTAGCGGGGTTCGAGCAGTACTTC
CASSLEGLAGFEQYF
>medium-sized|.|TRBJ2-1|TRBV14
TGTGCCAGCAGCTTGGTCGGGCGCTACAATGAGCAGTTCTTC
CASSLVGRYNEQFF
>.|.|TRBJ2-1|TRBV18
TGTGCCAGCTCACCACCTCCGGGCGGGGGCGCCTACAATGAGCAGTTCTTC
CASSPPPGGGAYNEQFF
>.|.|TRBJ2-7|TRBV7-9
TGTGCCAGCGAACTGGCAGGTCACTACGAGCAGTACTTC
CASELAGHYEQYF
>.|TRBD2|TRBJ2-7|TRBV6-1
TGTGCCAGCATTCTAGCGGGGTTCTCCTACGAGCAGTACTTC
CASILAGFSYEQYF
>.|TRBD1|TRBJ1-6|TRBV27
TGTGCCAGCAGTTTAACAGGGGCGGTTTCACCCCTCCACTTT
CASSLTGAVSPLHF
>.|TRBD1|TRBJ1-5|TRBV7-9
TGTGCCAGCAGCCCTGGGGAGGGGGCGCGAGGTCAGCCCCAGCATTTT
CASSPGEGARGQPQHF
>.|TRBD2|TRBJ2-1|TRBV19
TGTGCCAGTAGTACAGAAGAGGGACTAGCGGGAGTGAATGAGCAGTTCTTC
CASSTEEGLAGVNEQFF
>.|TRBD1|TRBJ1-1|TRBV27
TGTGCCAGCAGCGAAGGACAGGGGGTGGCTGAAGCTTTCTTT
CASSEGQGVAEAFF
>.|.|TRBJ2-7|TRBV5-4
TGTGCCAGCAGCCCAACCCGGGACATCGGCTACGAGCAGTACTTC
CASSPTRDIGYEQYF
>.|TRBD2|TRBJ2-3|TRBV12-5
TGTGCTAGTGCCGGGGGGGGGCCTACAGATACGCAGTATTTT
CASAGGGPTDTQYF
>.|.|TRBJ1-3|TRBV7-8
TGTGCCAGCAGCACGACGGGCTCTGGAAACACCATATATTTT
CASSTTGSGNTIYF
>.|TRBD1|TRBJ1-2|TRBV10-3
TGTGCCATCAGTGACCCAGCGAGATCCGGGACAGGGGGCGCGGGTTATGGCTACACCTTC
CAISDPARSGTGGAGYGYTF
>once|.|TRBJ2-4|TRBV7-9
TGTGCCAGCAGCCCAGGGGGGGCACCTCTAGCCAAAAACATTCAGTACTTC
CASSPGGAPLAKNIQYF
>.|TRBD2|TRBJ2-5|TRBV5-1
TGCGCCAGCAGCTTGGCCGTGGGGGGGGAGACCCAGTACTTC
CASSLAVGGETQYF
>once|TRBD1|TRBJ1-5|TRBV7-9
TGTGCCAGCAGCCCGTCAGGGGGTCATCAGCCCCAGCATTTT
CASSPSGGHQPQHF
>.|TRBD1|TRBJ2-1|TRBV6-6
TGTGCCAGCACCCTGGACAGGGTAGCTGAGCAGTTCTTC
CASTLDRVAEQFF
>.|.|TRBJ2-7|TRBV7-8
TGTGCCAGCAGCAACGGGGCGGGAAGGTACGAGCAGTACTTC
CASSNGAGRYEQYF
>.|.|TRBJ2-3|TRBV13
TGTGCCAGCAGCCCCCAGCGGTTGGAAGCTAGTACGCAGTATTTT
CASSPQRLEASTQYF
>.|.|TRBJ2-1|TRBV2
TGTGCCAGCAGTGAAGCGGGGGACACCGAGCAGTTCTTC
CASSEAGDTEQFF
>.|TRBD2|TRBJ2-1|TRBV27
TGTGCCAGCAGTGCCGGGACTAGCTCCAATGAGCAGTTCTTC
CASSAGTSSNEQFF
>.|.|TRBJ2-1|TRBV27
TGTGCCAGCAGTTACTCGTTCTACAATGAGCAGTTCTTC
CASSYSFYNEQFF
>.|.|TRBJ1-1|TRBV10-3
TGTGCCATCAGTGAGTTCGGGGTGAACACTGAAGCTTTCTTT
CAISEFGVNTEAFF
>.|.|TRBJ2-5|TRBV5-1
TGCGCCAGCAGCTTGAGGGACGCCACCCAAGAGACCCAGTACTTC
CASSLRDATQETQYF
>.|TRBD1|TRBJ2-7|TRBV9
TGTGCCAGCAGCGTAGCTCAGGGGGCCACCGAGCAGTACTTC
CASSVAQGATEQYF
>.|.|TRBJ1-4|TRBV27
TGTGCCAGCAGTTTATCTCTCGGGGAGAGGGATGAAAAACTGTTTTTT
CASSLSLGERDEKLFF
>.|TRBD2|TRBJ2-1|TRBV7-3
TGTGCCAGCAGCTTAGGGACTAGCATGTACAATGAGCAGTTCTTC
CASSLGTSMYNEQFF
>.|.|TRBJ1-1|TRBV15
TGTGCCACCAGCAGAGAAAGGGGCCACACTGAAGCTTTCTTT
CATSRERGHTEAFF
>.|.|TRBJ2-7|TRBV9
TGTGCCAGCAGCGTAGATGAGAGCTCCTACGAGCAGTACTTC
CASSVDESSYEQYF
>.|.|TRBJ1-3|TRBV6-5
TGTGCCAGCGCCCGAGGGGGATCTGGAAACACCATATATTTT
CASARGGSGNTIYF
>.|.|TRBJ2-3|TRBV7-9
TGTGCCAGCATCCCCTCGTTTGGCACAGATACGCAGTATTTT
CASIPSFGTDTQYF
>.|.|TRBJ2-5|TRBV30
TGTGCCTGGAGTGGAGGGATGGTAGAGACCCAGTACTTC
CAWSGGMVETQYF
>.|.|TRBJ2-3|TRBV27
TGTGCCAGCAGTTTAGGGGGACACACAGATACGCAGTATTTT
CASSLGGHTDTQYF
>.|TRBD2|TRBJ2-1|TRBV5-4
TGTGCCAGCAGCTTGTGGACTAGCGGATACAATGAGCAGTTCTTC
CASSLWTSGYNEQFF
>.|.|TRBJ2-7|TRBV2
TGTGCCAGCAGTGAGACTGCCGCCTACGAGCAGTACTTC
CASSETAAYEQYF